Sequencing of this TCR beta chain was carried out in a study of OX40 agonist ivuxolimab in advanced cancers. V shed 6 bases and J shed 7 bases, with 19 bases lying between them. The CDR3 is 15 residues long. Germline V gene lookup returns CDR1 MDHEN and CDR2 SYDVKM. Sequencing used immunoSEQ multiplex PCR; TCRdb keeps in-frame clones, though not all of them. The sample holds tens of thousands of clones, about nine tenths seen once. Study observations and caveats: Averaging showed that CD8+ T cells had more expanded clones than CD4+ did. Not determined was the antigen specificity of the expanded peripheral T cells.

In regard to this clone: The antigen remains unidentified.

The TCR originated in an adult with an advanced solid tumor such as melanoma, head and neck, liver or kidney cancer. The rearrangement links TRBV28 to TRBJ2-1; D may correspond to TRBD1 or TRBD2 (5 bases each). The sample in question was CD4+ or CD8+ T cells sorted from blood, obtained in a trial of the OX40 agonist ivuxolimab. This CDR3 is CASSPIGSEGNEQFF. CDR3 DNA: TGTGCCAGCAGCCCGATTGGTAGCGAGGGGAATGAGCAGTTCTTC. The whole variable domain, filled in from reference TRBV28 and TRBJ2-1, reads DVKVTQSSRYLVKRTGEKVFLECVQDMDHENMFWYRQDPGLGLRLIYFSYDVKMKEKGDIPEGYSVSREKKERFSLILESASTNQTSMYLCASSPIGSEGNEQFFGPGTRLTVL.